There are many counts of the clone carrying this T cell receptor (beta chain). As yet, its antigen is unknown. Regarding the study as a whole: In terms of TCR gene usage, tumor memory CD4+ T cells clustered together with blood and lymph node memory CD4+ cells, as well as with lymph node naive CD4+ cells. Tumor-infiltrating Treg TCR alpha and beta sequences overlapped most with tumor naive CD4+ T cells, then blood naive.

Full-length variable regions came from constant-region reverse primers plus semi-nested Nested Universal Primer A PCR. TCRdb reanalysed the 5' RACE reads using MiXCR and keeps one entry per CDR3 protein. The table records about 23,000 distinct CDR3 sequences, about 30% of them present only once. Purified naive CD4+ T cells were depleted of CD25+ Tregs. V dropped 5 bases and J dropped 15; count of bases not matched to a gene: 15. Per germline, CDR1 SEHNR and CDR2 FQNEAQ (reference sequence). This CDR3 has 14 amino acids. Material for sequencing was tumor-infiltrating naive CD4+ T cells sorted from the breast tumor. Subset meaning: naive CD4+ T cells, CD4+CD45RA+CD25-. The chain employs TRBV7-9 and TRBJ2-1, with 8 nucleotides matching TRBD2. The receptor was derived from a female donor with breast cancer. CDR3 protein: CASSSSGIVSVRFF. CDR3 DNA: TGTGCCAGCAGCAGTAGCGGGATTGTTTCAGTCCGGTTCTTC.